This T cell receptor (beta chain) was recovered during a study of T cell clusters in autoimmune cytopenias (dated by TCRdb to about 2019). Regarding the research as a whole: The median TRB sequencing depth was 50,000 to 60,000 reads per sample, and the median number of distinct TRB clonotypes was around 2,500 per sample. The study aimed to test whether autoimmune cytopenia patients carry a disease-specific immune repertoire signature usable as a blood-based biomarker. TRB and IGH repertoires from peripheral blood were sequenced in autoimmune cytopenia patients at active disease and during treatment follow-up, with healthy, CLL and autoimmune hepatitis controls included alongside.

For each sample, TRB amplification used around 260 ng of peripheral blood genomic DNA, equal to around 39,000 genome equivalents. Multiplex PCR with a touch-down protocol amplified TRB rearrangements, with the TRB-A and TRB-B primer pools combined in a single tube. Illumina adapters and sample indices were added to the amplicons through two consecutive PCR reactions performed with Phusion HS II polymerase. After gel purification with the NucleoSpin Gel and PCR Clean-up kit, the amplicons were quantified by Qubit and checked for quality on an Agilent 2100 Bioanalyzer. Libraries were sequenced on an Illumina MiSeq using 600-cycle, single-indexed, paired-end runs. As for how the authors treated the data: MiXCR version 2.1.12 with the default MiXCR reference library was used to align and assemble TRB reads. A clone was defined by each unique CDR3 nucleotide sequence, and analysis was restricted to productive sequences with at least two reads. Alpha-parameterized diversity profiles (alpha 0 to 5), including the Shannon (alpha 1) and Simpson (alpha 2) indices, were computed with an R script to assess repertoire diversity. The tcR package was used to compute combinatorial TRB VJ usage, which was then compared between cohorts by principal component analysis with ade4. GLIPH was used to cluster TCRbeta CDR3s in pairs of cohorts matched for age and read depth, and a Wilcoxon test was used to compare cluster frequencies. Following reprocessing of the reads by TCRdb, the data hold one row per CDR3 protein sequence and no DNA is available. In this record, the V and J calls reflect TCRdb's handling and not the investigators' own analysis. The sample table gives 7,000 to 9,500 distinct CDR3 sequences. Roughly 22% of the sample is taken by the ten largest.

Study-level results and caveats: A lack of physiological T cell clusters in primary autoimmune cytopenia patients was suggested by GLIPH, as 51 clusters were found to be exclusive to healthy donors versus around 16 exclusive to patients. The T cell clusters were defined only in silico, and the functional role of the clusters still needed to be validated experimentally. Healthy donors had almost three times as many exclusive TRB clusters as active autoimmune hepatitis patients, a finding consistent with an autoimmunity-wide signature. The TRB repertoire shifts, including less even repertoires in secondary cytopenia and CLL, mostly reflected lymphoma bias and not autoimmunity. In the comparison of secondary cytopenia with CLL, no cluster-lack signature showed up, apparently because the dominant lymphoma-associated repertoire masked the signature.

In regard to this clonotype: This receptor's antigen is unknown.

From cysteine to phenylalanine, the CDR3 is 17 amino acids long. No DNA is listed. For CDR1 and CDR2, the germline V gene (reference sequence) lists SGHAT and FQDESV. Material for sequencing was peripheral blood. The clonotype originates from a human donor with an autoimmune cytopenia or autoimmune hepatitis (not recorded which). The chain employs TRBV11-1 and TRBJ1-2; without DNA, the TCRdb call of TRBD1 cannot be checked. The CDR3 loop reads CASSLGGLQGALEGYTF.